This entry describes one T cell receptor (beta chain). The target of this receptor is not known. The entry originates in a study of cytomegalovirus exposure and HLA in healthy donors (dated by TCRdb to about 2017). Study-wide context: An earlier analysis of around 600 of the donors reported 250 to 350 Gb of sequence data and approximately 110 million unique TCR beta sequences from 150 million to 200 million T cells. Besides the first cohort of hundreds of subjects, a separate validation cohort made up of some 110 different subjects was used. Donor age, sex, ethnicity and CMV serostatus were collected together with the repertoire data. Because of strong linkage in the cohort, roughly five DR-DQ haplotypes were treated as single units for association and clustering. Rather than using new phenotypic data, the later analysis identified candidate immune exposures from TCR beta sequences and from how often those sequences occurred across donors. The T cell repertoires of some 670 subjects were profiled by immunosequencing and related to cytomegalovirus serostatus. A later analysis re-examined previously published TCR beta repertoires from 610 or so donors and added high-resolution HLA genotyping to investigate patterns of TCR occurrence. An earlier analysis of approximately 640 of the donors applied high-throughput TCR beta sequencing to assess whether each TCR beta V gene segment acted as functional or pseudogenic. Typing coverage varied by locus: about 620-640 donors for A, B, C, DRB1 and DQB1; some 520 for DQA1; more than 600 for DPA1; 400 to 480 for DPB1. The study combined high-throughput TCR immunosequencing, statistical association of individual TCRs with disease status, and machine learning to predict cytomegalovirus infection status. HLA typing included class I and class II loci at four-digit resolution. In a later genetic analysis, genome-wide SNP genotypes for about 55% of the roughly 670 donors were used, and that subset was treated as a discovery cohort. Every repertoire in the discovery cohort had been generated on one and the same sequencing platform. Among 300 to 500 genotyped donors of the cohort, an average of approximately 200,000 unique TCR beta nucleotide sequences was sequenced per donor, of which roughly 17% were non-productive. The study aimed to test whether cataloging public T cell receptors could reveal signatures of past pathogen exposure. An early release covering roughly 640 HLA-typed donors comprised about 290 gigabases of sequencing data and some 79 million unique TCR sequences. Of the 300 to 450 genotyped donors, 65% to 90% fell in the genetic ancestry cluster associated with self-reported Caucasian donors. Summary of the overall study and its limitations: Most CMV-associated TCR beta chains appeared to be HLA-restricted in a later analysis, and the HLA associations seemed to be driven largely by CMV exposure. In a later analysis, 15,000 to 20,000 TCR beta sequences were associated with specific HLA alleles at a false discovery rate of 0.05. A further reported finding was that TCR beta sequences accurately predicted the HLA-A and HLA-B alleles for most subjects in the first cohort. Linkage disequilibrium might explain the correlated functional status among segregating V segments, but an unknown experimental factor could not be ruled out. A later analysis found that HLA-associated TCR beta chains were more clonally expanded and had lower generation probabilities than equally common non-associated chains. The sequencing pipeline was judged likely to have produced a cluster of highly shared sequence variants as a technical artifact. A later analysis reported that several top co-occurrence clusters appeared linked to parvovirus B19, influenza, CMV and Epstein-Barr virus. When HLA alleles, especially DR and DQ, strongly co-occurred, attributing TCR associations to individual alleles was difficult. A later genetic analysis reported fewer N-insertions in productive TCRs among donors in an Asian-associated ancestry cluster than the roughly 640-donor mean. The cohort was sequenced for TCR beta chains only, and without alpha or paired-chain data the features that could be detected were limited. The authors suggested that the approach could potentially be extended to other disease states and immunological phenotypes. V-gene and J-gene trimming of TCR beta chains was associated with a missense DCLRE1C variant in a later genetic analysis, and the association was replicated in an independent cohort. In vitro tests confirmed that a few of the cytomegalovirus-associated TCR beta chains recognize cytomegalovirus antigens. In an earlier analysis of approximately 590 of the donors, most TCR beta V segments appeared in productive rearrangements about 90% or about 30% of the time, broadly matching IMGT annotations. Across donors, most TCR sequences were observed very rarely, whereas some public TCRs were present in many individuals. The study gave a list of under 200 TCR beta chains associated with cytomegalovirus. Sequencing depth was assumed to be roughly uniform across donors in the presence/absence analyses, though that assumption may not hold. In both the original and validation cohorts, the classifier was reported to diagnose cytomegalovirus status with high specificity and sensitivity. Because some donors lacked HLA typing at each locus, the association tests relied only on the typed subset. The 87-base-pair reads could not distinguish some IMGT-functional V segments, including TRBV6-2 and TRBV6-3, so those segments were excluded. According to a later analysis, TCR association rates differed among HLA loci, with DRB1 alleles showing the most associated TCRs and HLA-C alleles showing the fewest. The earlier analysis of approximately 590 of the donors excluded roughly 16 rarely observed V segments, including chromosome 9 orphons, because counts were too low. For the cohort, immune exposure information was limited to CMV serostatus.

Trimming at the junction amounts to 4 bases on V and 5 bases on J, and the germline ends lie 5 bases apart. From its cysteine to its phenylalanine, the CDR3 spans 11 amino acids. CDR3 DNA only is kept here, 33 bases in frame from base 1. CDR1 and CDR2 (SEHNR, FQNEAQ) derive from the germline V gene (reference sequence). The cohort consisted of some 730 healthy bone marrow donors. At the time of sampling, all cohort members were nominally healthy, though unrecorded immune exposures were likely present. The donor tested CMV seropositive, placing the donor among the 250 to 350 seropositive members of the cohort. A peripheral blood sample was collected from each donor, and TCR beta sequencing was performed on peripheral blood mononuclear cells. Genomic DNA was extracted from the blood cell samples with the Qiagen DNeasy Blood Extraction Kit. Library preparation used the immunoSEQ multiplex PCR assay. A mixture of 60 forward primers for TCR Vbeta segments and 13 reverse primers for TCR Jbeta segments was used in the multiplex PCR. The CDR3 region of rearranged TCR beta genes was amplified from genomic DNA by a multiplex PCR assay. Amplified TCR beta libraries were sequenced as 87-base-pair reads on the Illumina HiSeq System. In the paper's pipeline: A later analysis tallied 70 million to 100 million unique TCR beta chains across the roughly 610 repertoires, and 10 million to 11 million of those chains were shared by two or more donors. Raw reads were error-corrected and collapsed into unique sequences with a nearest-neighbor algorithm that merged closely related sequences to remove PCR and sequencing errors. Alignment of CDR3 sequences to IMGT reference sequences was used to assign V, D and J gene segments. For a sequence to be retained, a match of at least six nucleotides to both a V gene segment and a J gene segment was required. A rearrangement was called productive if the CDR3 had no stop codons and remained in frame with V and J, and every other rearrangement was called non-productive. CDR3 was defined according to IMGT convention as the region running from the second conserved V-encoded cysteine to the conserved J-encoded phenylalanine. The earlier analysis of 500 to 600 of the donors excluded sequences that lacked an unambiguous match to a single V gene segment. An earlier analysis of 587 of the donors classified V segments as functional when productive rearrangements were above 56.7% and as segregating when the standard deviation between donors was above 5%. A statistical classification framework was built for diagnosing cytomegalovirus status from the catalog of TCR beta chain sequences. In a later analysis, TCR nucleotide sequences were compared against IMGT/GENE-DB human TR gene sequences so that V and J genes could be assigned. Using the TCRdist pipeline, a later analysis assigned CDR3 sequences along with most-parsimonious VDJ recombination scenarios. In a later analysis, each TCR beta chain was defined by its CDR3 amino acid sequence together with its V-gene family, and reads without a unique V-gene family were excluded. To address suspected cross-contamination and a sequencing artifact, a later analysis removed roughly 640 highly shared, low-generation-probability nucleotide sequences. A later analysis calculated a clonal expansion index for each public chain from normalized within-repertoire ranks of inferred template counts. A later analysis computed generation probabilities with a VDJ recombination model fitted to out-of-frame rearrangements, and checked the results against IGoR. Hypergeometric tests were used in a later analysis to score TCR-TCR, TCR-HLA and TCR-CMV co-occurrence, with a repertoire-size bias correction applied to the TCR pairs. False discovery rates were estimated in a later analysis by permuting HLA or CMV assignments 20 times. A later analysis grouped co-occurring TCRs with DBSCAN, adding TCRdist sequence similarity when clustering within HLA-allele-positive subsets. Repertoires with fewer than 30,000 or more than 120,000 public chains were left out of co-occurrence clustering, as were several repertoires with anomalous nucleotide sharing. In TCRdb, the immuneACCESS table is reduced to in-frame sequences with V and J assigned. These tables do not hold every clone; where another copy was compared, an unresolved V gene accounts for under half, and the others remain unexplained. V, J and clone size are those of that table, while D and trimming were read from the DNA. The sample table records more than 85,000 clones. The ten most abundant clones make up just over 5.5% of the sample.

Rearrangement joined TRBV7-9 to TRBJ2-5, with no confidently assigned D gene. This receptor was identified in a girl under 18 in good health and CMV-seropositive. The sequencing sample was made of PBMCs. The nucleotides are TGTGCCAGCAGCTCGAGGGAGACCCAGTACTTC. Translated, it gives CASSSRETQYF.